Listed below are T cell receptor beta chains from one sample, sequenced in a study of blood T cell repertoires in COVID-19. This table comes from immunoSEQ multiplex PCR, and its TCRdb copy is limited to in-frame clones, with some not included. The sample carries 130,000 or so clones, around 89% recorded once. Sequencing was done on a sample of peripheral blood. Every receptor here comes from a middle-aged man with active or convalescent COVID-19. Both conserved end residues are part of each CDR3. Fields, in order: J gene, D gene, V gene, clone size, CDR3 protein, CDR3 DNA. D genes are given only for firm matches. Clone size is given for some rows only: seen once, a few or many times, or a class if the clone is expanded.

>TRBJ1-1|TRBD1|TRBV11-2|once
CASSYTGVPEAFF
TGTGCCAGCAGCTATACAGGGGTTCCCGAAGCTTTCTTT
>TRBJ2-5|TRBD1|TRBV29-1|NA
CSVTSQGVFETQYF
TGCAGCGTTACATCCCAGGGGGTTTTTGAGACCCAGTACTTC
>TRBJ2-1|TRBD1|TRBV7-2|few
CASSFRDSYSYNEQFF
TGTGCCAGCAGCTTCCGGGACAGTTACTCCTACAATGAGCAGTTCTTC
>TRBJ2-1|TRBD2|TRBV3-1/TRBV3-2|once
CASSQVRTSVYNEQFF
TGTGCCAGCAGCCAAGTCAGAACTAGCGTCTACAATGAGCAGTTCTTC
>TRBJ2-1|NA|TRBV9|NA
CASSVGAGSYNEQFF
TGTGCCAGCAGCGTAGGGGCGGGATCCTACAATGAGCAGTTCTTC
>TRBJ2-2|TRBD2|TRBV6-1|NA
CASSELAGVAGTGELFF
TGTGCCAGCAGTGAGCTAGCGGGAGTGGCCGGCACCGGGGAGCTGTTTTTT
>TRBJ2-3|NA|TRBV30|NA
CAWRQRGRDTQYF
TGTGCCTGGAGGCAACGGGGGAGAGATACGCAGTATTTT
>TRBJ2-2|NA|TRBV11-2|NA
CASSFEGAGELFF
TGTGCCAGCAGCTTCGAGGGTGCCGGGGAGCTGTTTTTT
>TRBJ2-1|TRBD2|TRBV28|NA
CASSFPGLAGHEQFF
TGTGCCAGCAGTTTCCCCGGACTAGCGGGGCATGAGCAGTTCTTC
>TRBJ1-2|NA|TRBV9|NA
CASSVTSGKGWGYTF
TGTGCCAGCAGCGTAACGTCGGGGAAGGGTTGGGGCTACACCTTC
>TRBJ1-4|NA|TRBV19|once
CASSLSEQVKEKLFF
TGTGCCAGTAGTCTAAGTGAACAGGTCAAGGAAAAACTGTTTTTT
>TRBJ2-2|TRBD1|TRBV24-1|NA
CATSDRTGTATNTGELFF
TGTGCCACCAGTGATAGAACCGGGACAGCAACGAACACCGGGGAGCTGTTTTTT
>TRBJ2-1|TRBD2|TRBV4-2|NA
CASSLSGRGLGNEQFF
TGTGCCAGCAGCCTTAGCGGGAGAGGGTTAGGCAATGAGCAGTTCTTC
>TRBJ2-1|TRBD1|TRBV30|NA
CAWNPGQGIGNEQFF
TGTGCCTGGAATCCGGGACAGGGGATTGGCAATGAGCAGTTCTTC
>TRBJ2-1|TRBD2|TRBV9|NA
CASSEQRGIAGPSYNEQFF
TGTGCCAGCAGCGAGCAGAGGGGGATAGCGGGGCCCTCCTACAATGAGCAGTTCTTC
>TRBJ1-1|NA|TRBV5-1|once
CASSSQGNTEAFF
TGCGCCAGCAGCTCCCAGGGAAACACTGAAGCTTTCTTT
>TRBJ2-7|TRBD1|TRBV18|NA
CASSSTGGGYEQYF
TGTGCCAGCTCATCGACAGGGGGGGGATACGAGCAGTACTTC
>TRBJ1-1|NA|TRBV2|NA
CASRSQGGTEAFF
TGTGCCAGCAGAAGTCAGGGAGGAACTGAAGCTTTCTTT
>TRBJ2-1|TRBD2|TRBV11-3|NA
CASSTRVAGGSYNEQFF
TGTGCCAGCAGCACCCGGGTAGCGGGAGGCTCCTACAATGAGCAGTTCTTC
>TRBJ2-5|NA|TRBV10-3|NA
CATTSGYQETQYF
TGTGCCACTACCAGCGGTTACCAAGAGACCCAGTACTTC
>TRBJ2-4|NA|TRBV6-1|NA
CASSDRGSSGIQYF
TGTGCCAGCAGTGATCGGGGTAGCTCGGGCATTCAGTACTTC
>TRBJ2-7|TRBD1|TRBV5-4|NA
CASSHDRGYEQYF
TGTGCCAGCAGTCACGACAGGGGCTACGAGCAGTACTTC
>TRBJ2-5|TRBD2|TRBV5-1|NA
CASSLGLAGGPEGETQYF
TGCGCCAGCAGCTTGGGACTAGCGGGGGGGCCCGAGGGAGAGACCCAGTACTTC
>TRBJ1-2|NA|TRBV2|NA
CASSEVYDSNYGYTF
TGTGCCAGCAGTGAAGTCTATGACAGCAACTATGGCTACACCTTC
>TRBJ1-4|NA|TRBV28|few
CASSHSTAPTNEKLFF
TGTGCCAGCAGCCACTCGACAGCCCCAACTAATGAAAAACTGTTTTTT
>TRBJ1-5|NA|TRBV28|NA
CASSLGGRFGTRRSQPQHF
TGTGCCAGCAGTTTGGGGGGACGATTCGGGACCCGTCGCAGTCAGCCCCAGCATTTT
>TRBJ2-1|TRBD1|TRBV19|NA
CASTRDREYNEQFF
TGTGCCAGTACTCGGGACAGGGAGTACAATGAGCAGTTCTTC
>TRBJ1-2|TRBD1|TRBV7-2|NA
CASSHGTGDYGYTF
TGTGCCAGCAGCCACGGGACAGGCGACTATGGCTACACCTTC
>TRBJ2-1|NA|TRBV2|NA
CASSQDSHNEQFF
TGTGCCAGCAGTCAGGACAGTCACAATGAGCAGTTCTTC
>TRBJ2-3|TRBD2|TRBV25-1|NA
CASSDLAGVSDTQYF
TGTGCCAGCAGTGACCTAGCGGGAGTTTCAGATACGCAGTATTTT
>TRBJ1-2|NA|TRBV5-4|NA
CASSLRTTNYGYTF
TGTGCCAGCAGCTTAAGGACAACTAACTATGGCTACACCTTC
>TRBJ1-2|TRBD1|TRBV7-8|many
CASSVRRDREHYGYTF
TGTGCCAGCAGCGTGAGACGGGACAGAGAACACTATGGCTACACCTTC
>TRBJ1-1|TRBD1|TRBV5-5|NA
CASSPHRGQNTEAFF
TGTGCCAGCAGCCCACACAGGGGACAGAACACTGAAGCTTTCTTT
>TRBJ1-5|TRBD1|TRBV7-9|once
CASRSGQGNQPQHF
TGTGCCAGCAGATCTGGACAGGGGAATCAGCCCCAGCATTTT
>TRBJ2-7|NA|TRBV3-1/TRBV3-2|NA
CASSLTIYEQYF
TGTGCCAGCAGCCTAACAATCTACGAGCAGTACTTC
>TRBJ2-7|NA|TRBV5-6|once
CASSSTGGLRREGLYEQYF
TGTGCCAGCAGCTCGACAGGGGGTTTACGGCGGGAGGGCCTTTACGAGCAGTACTTC
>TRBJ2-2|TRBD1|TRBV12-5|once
CASGLAPDLMTGNRNGELFF
TGTGCTAGTGGTTTGGCTCCGGATCTAATGACAGGGAATAGGAACGGGGAGCTGTTTTTT
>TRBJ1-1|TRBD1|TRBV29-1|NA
CSVGQGTGDAFF
TGCAGCGTAGGTCAGGGGACAGGGGACGCTTTCTTT
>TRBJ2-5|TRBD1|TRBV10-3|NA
CAISQGQGQTQYF
TGTGCCATCAGCCAAGGACAGGGGCAGACCCAGTACTTC
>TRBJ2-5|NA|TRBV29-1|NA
CSGRVMETQYF
TGCAGCGGGAGGGTTATGGAGACCCAGTACTTC